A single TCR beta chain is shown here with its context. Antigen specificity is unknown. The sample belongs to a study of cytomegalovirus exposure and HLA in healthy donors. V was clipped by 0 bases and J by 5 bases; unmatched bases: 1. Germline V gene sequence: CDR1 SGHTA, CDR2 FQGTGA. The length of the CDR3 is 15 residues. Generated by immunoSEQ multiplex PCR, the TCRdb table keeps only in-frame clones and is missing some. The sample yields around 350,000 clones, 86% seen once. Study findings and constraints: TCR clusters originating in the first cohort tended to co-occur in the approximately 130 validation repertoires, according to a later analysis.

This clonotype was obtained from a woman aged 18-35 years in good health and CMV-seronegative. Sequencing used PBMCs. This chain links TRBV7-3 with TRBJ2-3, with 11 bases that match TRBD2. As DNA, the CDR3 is TGTGCCAGCAGCTTAACTAGCGGGAGGGGAGATACGCAGTATTTT. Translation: CASSLTSGRGDTQYF. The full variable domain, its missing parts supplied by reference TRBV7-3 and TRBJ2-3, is GAGVSQTPSNKVTEKGKYVELRCDPISGHTALYWYRQSLGQGPEFLIYFQGTGAADDSGLPNDRFFAVRPEGSVSTLKIQRTERGDSAVYLCASSLTSGRGDTQYFGPGTRLTVL.